Listed below are T cell receptor beta chains from one sample, sequenced in a study of T cell responses to AZD1222 COVID-19 vaccine. TCRdb keeps only in-frame clones here, not all; method: immunoSEQ multiplex PCR. Of 70,000 to 85,000 clones in the sample, around 86% were seen once. Material: peripheral blood, obtained on day 0 of AZD1222 vaccination. Receptors were obtained from an adult in good health. Both conserved end residues are part of each CDR3. D genes are given only for firm matches. Not every row has a clone size; where given, it reads once, few, many or a size class.

clone size: once
J gene: TRBJ2-1
V gene: TRBV4-1
D gene: TRBD2
CDR3 protein: CASSQRQSGGSSYNEQFF
CDR3 DNA: TGCGCCAGCAGCCAACGGCAAAGCGGGGGTAGCTCCTACAATGAGCAGTTCTTC

clone size: few
J gene: TRBJ1-1
V gene: TRBV11-2
D gene: .
CDR3 protein: CASRGYSEAFF
CDR3 DNA: TGTGCCAGCAGGGGTTACAGTGAAGCTTTCTTT

clone size: .
J gene: TRBJ2-3
V gene: TRBV6-6
D gene: .
CDR3 protein: CASSYSGSTDTQYF
CDR3 DNA: TGTGCCAGCAGTTACTCGGGCAGCACAGATACGCAGTATTTT

clone size: .
J gene: TRBJ2-1
V gene: TRBV11-3
D gene: TRBD2
CDR3 protein: CASSTGTSGNLGHGVEQFF
CDR3 DNA: TGTGCCAGCAGCACGGGGACTAGCGGGAATCTTGGGCATGGTGTTGAGCAGTTCTTC

clone size: large
J gene: TRBJ1-2
V gene: TRBV28
D gene: .
CDR3 protein: CASSLPGPSYGYTF
CDR3 DNA: TGTGCCAGCAGTTTACCGGGCCCCTCCTATGGCTACACCTTC

clone size: .
J gene: TRBJ2-1
V gene: TRBV7-9
D gene: .
CDR3 protein: CASSPGPGEQFF
CDR3 DNA: TGTGCCAGCAGCCCGGGCCCGGGCGAACAGTTCTTC

clone size: .
J gene: TRBJ2-1
V gene: TRBV6-4
D gene: TRBD1
CDR3 protein: CASSEDRSPYNEQFF
CDR3 DNA: TGTGCCAGCAGTGAGGACAGGAGTCCCTACAATGAGCAGTTCTTC

clone size: .
J gene: TRBJ1-2
V gene: TRBV19
D gene: .
CDR3 protein: CASSNRERAAGYTF
CDR3 DNA: TGTGCCAGTAGTAACAGGGAAAGAGCGGCTGGCTACACCTTC

clone size: .
J gene: TRBJ2-1
V gene: TRBV7-3
D gene: TRBD1
CDR3 protein: CASSSRQGALLNEQFF
CDR3 DNA: TGTGCCAGCAGCTCAAGACAGGGGGCTTTACTAAATGAGCAGTTCTTC

clone size: .
J gene: TRBJ2-3
V gene: TRBV9
D gene: .
CDR3 protein: CASSAVADLTDTQYF
CDR3 DNA: TGTGCCAGCAGCGCCGTAGCTGATCTCACAGATACGCAGTATTTT

clone size: .
J gene: TRBJ2-3
V gene: TRBV11-3
D gene: .
CDR3 protein: CASSLGQSTDTQYF
CDR3 DNA: TGTGCCAGCAGCTTAGGGCAGAGCACAGATACGCAGTATTTT

clone size: .
J gene: TRBJ1-1
V gene: TRBV7-2
D gene: .
CDR3 protein: CASSLVSGTEAFF
CDR3 DNA: TGTGCCAGCAGCTTAGTTTCCGGGACTGAAGCTTTCTTT

clone size: .
J gene: TRBJ2-7
V gene: TRBV5-1
D gene: TRBD1
CDR3 protein: CASSSRTGDYEQYF
CDR3 DNA: TGCGCCAGCAGCTCCCGGACAGGGGACTACGAGCAGTACTTC

clone size: .
J gene: TRBJ2-4
V gene: TRBV3-1/TRBV3-2
D gene: TRBD2
CDR3 protein: CASSQEAGAENIQYF
CDR3 DNA: TGTGCCAGCAGCCAAGAAGCGGGAGCGGAGAACATTCAGTACTTC

clone size: .
J gene: TRBJ1-1
V gene: TRBV27
D gene: .
CDR3 protein: CASSPGGRKAFF
CDR3 DNA: TGTGCCAGCAGTCCCGGGGGACGGAAAGCTTTCTTT

clone size: few
J gene: TRBJ1-5
V gene: TRBV24-1
D gene: .
CDR3 protein: CATSDNRAGVNQPQHF
CDR3 DNA: TGTGCCACCAGTGATAATCGGGCAGGGGTCAATCAGCCCCAGCATTTT

clone size: .
J gene: TRBJ1-2
V gene: TRBV27
D gene: .
CDR3 protein: CASSSVGADYGYTF
CDR3 DNA: TGTGCCAGCAGTTCAGTGGGGGCTGATTATGGCTACACCTTC

clone size: .
J gene: TRBJ1-1
V gene: TRBV5-4
D gene: .
CDR3 protein: CASSAGRIVPEAFF
CDR3 DNA: TGTGCCAGCAGCGCGGGACGGATCGTCCCTGAAGCTTTCTTT

clone size: .
J gene: TRBJ1-1
V gene: TRBV29-1
D gene: .
CDR3 protein: CSVEEGKNPEAFF
CDR3 DNA: TGCAGCGTTGAAGAAGGCAAGAACCCTGAAGCTTTCTTT

clone size: .
J gene: TRBJ2-1
V gene: TRBV18
D gene: TRBD2
CDR3 protein: CASSPPAGGGYNEQFF
CDR3 DNA: TGTGCCAGCTCACCACCGGCGGGAGGTGGTTACAATGAGCAGTTCTTC

clone size: .
J gene: TRBJ1-6
V gene: TRBV27
D gene: TRBD1
CDR3 protein: CASSPDRAGSPLHF
CDR3 DNA: TGTGCCAGCAGCCCGGACAGGGCAGGATCACCCCTCCACTTT

clone size: .
J gene: TRBJ1-1
V gene: TRBV4-1
D gene: .
CDR3 protein: CASSSQEGWTEAFF
CDR3 DNA: TGCGCCAGCAGCTCGCAGGAGGGGTGGACTGAAGCTTTCTTT

clone size: .
J gene: TRBJ1-2
V gene: TRBV7-2
D gene: TRBD1
CDR3 protein: CASSLEGGLLGGYTF
CDR3 DNA: TGTGCCAGCAGCTTAGAAGGGGGCCTATTAGGAGGCTACACCTTC

clone size: .
J gene: TRBJ2-7
V gene: TRBV29-1
D gene: TRBD2
CDR3 protein: CSVGGDYEQYF
CDR3 DNA: TGCAGCGTGGGGGGGGACTACGAGCAGTACTTC

clone size: .
J gene: TRBJ2-3
V gene: TRBV29-1
D gene: .
CDR3 protein: CSVEQASMDTQYF
CDR3 DNA: TGCAGCGTTGAACAGGCGTCCATGGATACGCAGTATTTT

clone size: .
J gene: TRBJ2-7
V gene: TRBV19
D gene: .
CDR3 protein: CASSMGPDSSYEQYF
CDR3 DNA: TGTGCCAGTAGTATGGGCCCGGACAGTTCCTACGAGCAGTACTTC

clone size: few
J gene: TRBJ2-7
V gene: TRBV27
D gene: .
CDR3 protein: CASSLSPNGYEQYF
CDR3 DNA: TGTGCCAGCAGTTTATCGCCCAATGGCTACGAGCAGTACTTC

clone size: .
J gene: TRBJ1-1
V gene: TRBV9
D gene: TRBD1
CDR3 protein: CASSLMGQGNTEAFF
CDR3 DNA: TGTGCCAGCAGCCTTATGGGACAGGGGAACACTGAAGCTTTCTTT

clone size: .
J gene: TRBJ1-2
V gene: TRBV20-1
D gene: .
CDR3 protein: CSARDRGYTF
CDR3 DNA: TGCAGTGCTAGAGATCGGGGCTACACCTTC

clone size: .
J gene: TRBJ1-5
V gene: TRBV10-3
D gene: TRBD1
CDR3 protein: CAISDLAGGRQPQHF
CDR3 DNA: TGTGCCATCAGTGACTTAGCAGGGGGCCGGCAGCCCCAGCATTTT

clone size: .
J gene: TRBJ2-7
V gene: TRBV28
D gene: .
CDR3 protein: CASSSPGYEQYF
CDR3 DNA: TGTGCCAGCAGTTCCCCAGGCTACGAGCAGTACTTC

clone size: .
J gene: TRBJ1-1
V gene: TRBV19
D gene: .
CDR3 protein: CASSIRGQGSEAFF
CDR3 DNA: TGTGCCAGTAGTATAAGGGGCCAGGGCTCTGAAGCTTTCTTT

clone size: .
J gene: TRBJ1-1
V gene: TRBV27
D gene: .
CDR3 protein: CASSLSGSNTEAFF
CDR3 DNA: TGTGCCAGCAGTTTGTCAGGGAGTAACACTGAAGCTTTCTTT

clone size: .
J gene: TRBJ2-1
V gene: TRBV7-9
D gene: .
CDR3 protein: CASSLTSYNEQFF
CDR3 DNA: TGTGCCAGCAGCCTCACCTCCTACAATGAGCAGTTCTTC

clone size: .
J gene: TRBJ1-2
V gene: TRBV19
D gene: TRBD1
CDR3 protein: CASSPTGDGGYTF
CDR3 DNA: TGTGCCAGTAGTCCTACAGGGGACGGTGGCTACACCTTC

clone size: .
J gene: TRBJ1-4
V gene: TRBV5-5
D gene: .
CDR3 protein: CASSLFATNEKLFF
CDR3 DNA: TGTGCCAGCAGCTTGTTTGCAACTAATGAAAAACTGTTTTTT

clone size: once
J gene: TRBJ2-1
V gene: TRBV7-9
D gene: TRBD2
CDR3 protein: CASSLASSGRALEQFF
CDR3 DNA: TGTGCCAGCAGCTTAGCTTCTAGCGGGAGGGCCCTGGAGCAGTTCTTC

clone size: .
J gene: TRBJ2-7
V gene: TRBV2
D gene: TRBD1
CDR3 protein: CASTSGTGIYEQYF
CDR3 DNA: TGTGCCAGCACCTCCGGGACAGGGATTTACGAGCAGTACTTC

clone size: .
J gene: TRBJ2-5
V gene: TRBV9
D gene: TRBD2
CDR3 protein: CASSPGTSGQETQYF
CDR3 DNA: TGTGCCAGCAGCCCGGGGACTAGCGGCCAAGAGACCCAGTACTTC

clone size: .
J gene: TRBJ1-6
V gene: TRBV11-2
D gene: .
CDR3 protein: CASSSSTANSPLHF
CDR3 DNA: TGTGCCAGCAGCTCTTCGACAGCAAATTCACCCCTCCACTTT

clone size: .
J gene: TRBJ2-5
V gene: TRBV5-4
D gene: .
CDR3 protein: CASSLDREYQETQYF
CDR3 DNA: TGTGCCAGCAGCTTGGACAGGGAGTACCAAGAGACCCAGTACTTC

clone size: .
J gene: TRBJ2-3
V gene: TRBV18
D gene: .
CDR3 protein: CASSPFKGTDTQYF
CDR3 DNA: TGTGCCAGCTCACCATTTAAGGGCACAGATACGCAGTATTTT

clone size: .
J gene: TRBJ2-3
V gene: TRBV10-1
D gene: TRBD2
CDR3 protein: CASRSSGSVSTDTQYF
CDR3 DNA: TGCGCCAGCAGGTCTAGCGGGAGCGTTAGCACAGATACGCAGTATTTT

clone size: .
J gene: TRBJ1-2
V gene: TRBV3-1/TRBV3-2
D gene: .
CDR3 protein: CASSQVTHGYTF
CDR3 DNA: TGTGCCAGCAGCCAAGTCACGCATGGCTACACCTTC

clone size: few
J gene: TRBJ2-5
V gene: TRBV3-1/TRBV3-2
D gene: .
CDR3 protein: CASSQDREEGETQYF
CDR3 DNA: TGTGCCAGCAGCCAAGATAGAGAAGAAGGAGAGACCCAGTACTTC

clone size: .
J gene: TRBJ2-7
V gene: TRBV7-8
D gene: .
CDR3 protein: CASSLIHSGREQYF
CDR3 DNA: TGTGCCAGCAGCTTAATTCATTCAGGCAGAGAGCAGTACTTC

clone size: .
J gene: TRBJ2-1
V gene: TRBV7-9
D gene: TRBD2
CDR3 protein: CASSLLSGGGSNEQFF
CDR3 DNA: TGTGCCAGCAGCTTACTAAGCGGGGGGGGCTCCAATGAGCAGTTCTTC

clone size: .
J gene: TRBJ1-4
V gene: TRBV9
D gene: TRBD1
CDR3 protein: CASSQTGSRELFF
CDR3 DNA: TGTGCCAGCAGTCAGACAGGGTCGAGGGAACTGTTTTTT